This T cell receptor beta chain was profiled in a study of blood T cell repertoires in COVID-19 (dated by TCRdb to 2020 to 2022). Background on the whole study: Samples from collaborators originated in the United States, Italy and Spain and spanned both the acute and convalescent phases of COVID-19. The prospective study material was composed of cDNA or gDNA derived from T cells, B-cell-depleted T cells, or PBMCs. Deeply sampled blood TCRbeta repertoires from subjects exposed to, actively infected with, or recovered from COVID-19 were included in the dataset. The repertoires were made available in a free public database intended to serve as a resource for research on the immune response to SARS-CoV-2. Samples came from the ongoing ImmuneRACE study (first 160 participants) plus 1,254 subjects from 6 global collaborators. A de-identified subject ID, COVID-19 status, age in years and sex were almost always included in the sample metadata. Where HLA class I and class II types were available, the types were taken from metadata supplied by the sample provider, not from assay-based typing. Overall study results and their limits: The quantity of clinical and demographic metadata differed by source and by participant and was supplied without curation.

Each collaborating institution followed its own protocols to collect whole blood in K2EDTA tubes. For TCRbeta analysis, collaborators shipped samples as frozen whole blood, isolated PBMCs, or DNA extracted from either of those sample types. TCRbeta CDR3 regions were amplified from genomic DNA by means of the immunoSEQ Assay, a bias-controlled multiplex PCR. For the original study's pipeline: The number of nucleated cells in each sample was estimated from the amplification of reference gene primers within the assay. Sequence reads were collapsed and filtered to measure the absolute abundance of every unique TCRbeta CDR3 rearrangement. Productive Simpson clonality was computed per sample as the square root of Simpson's diversity index over productive rearrangements. The table comes from immuneACCESS by way of TCRdb, which keeps in-frame sequences with V and J called. Part of the clones is missing from these tables; in studies checked, under half for an unresolved V gene and the rest for unknown reasons. V, J and clone size were drawn from that table, and D and trimming were deduced from the DNA. Present in this sample are around 100,000 clones, almost 90% of which were seen just once. Approximately 3.7% of the sample goes to the ten largest clones.

CDR1 and CDR2, looked up from the germline V gene, are MDHEN and SYDVKM. Trimming at the junction amounts to 3 bases on V and 2 bases on J, and the germline ends lie 8 bases apart. The CDR3 spans 13 residues, from the cysteine through the phenylalanine. Here the CDR3 DNA is all that survives: 39 bases in frame from base 1. In regard to this clone: The clone's antigen remains unknown. No much larger clone exists at a distance of one base, and base qualities are not known.

The specimen was peripheral blood. The rearranged segments are TRBV28 and TRBJ2-7; the D region possibly corresponds to TRBD2 (6 bases align). This TCR was recovered from a human donor in a cohort sampled during active COVID-19. The nucleotide sequence reads as follows: TGTGCCAGCAGTTTCGCGGGAACCTACGAGCAGTACTTC. This yields the protein CASSFAGTYEQYF.